This TCR beta chain was recorded in a study of cytomegalovirus exposure and HLA in healthy donors. Trimming took off 1 base at V and 4 bases at J, with 14 bases between the two ends. CDR1 and CDR2 from the germline V gene are MNHNS and SASEGT. This CDR3 has 16 amino acids. Note on this clone: The antigen remains undetermined.

Findings and limits, study-wide: Equally common other TCR beta chains were less clonally expanded than HLA-associated ones, a later analysis found.

With 60 Vbeta and 13 Jbeta primers, the PCR was carried out. Assay: immunoSEQ multiplex PCR; the TCRdb copy retains only in-frame clones and omits some. The sample carries some 130,000 clones, approximately 83% recorded once. The source material was PBMCs. The receptor's source is a girl aged 2-15 years in good health and CMV-seronegative. The chain uses TRBV6-1 and TRBJ2-1; no reliable D call. CDR3 sequence reads: CASSEEGEFFYNEQFF. For the CDR3, the DNA is TGTGCCAGCAGTGAAGAAGGAGAATTCTTTTACAATGAGCAGTTCTTC.